The sequence of this TCR beta chain was determined in a study of radiation and T cells in renal cell carcinoma. Overall study findings and caveats: No pretreatment tumor biopsies were available for baseline clonotypes.

The germline V gene has CDR1 MNHNS and CDR2 SASEGT. The CDR3 sequence is 13 residues long. The V end lost 3 bases, the J end lost 5 bases, and 10 bases lay between the germline ends. Stated time point: blood 4 weeks post-SBRT, at nephrectomy. Indicated treatment: 15 Gy SBRT to primary tumor, nephrectomy 4 weeks later. Nephrectomy followed 15 Gy stereotactic body radiation by 4 weeks. Blood was sampled at baseline, 2 weeks and 4 weeks after SBRT. Regarding this clone: The antigen is unknown.

Using immunoSEQ multiplex PCR, the repertoire was profiled, and TCRdb retains in-frame clones only, with some absent. The sample records around 170,000 clones, roughly nine tenths being singletons. The V gene is TRBV6-1, the J gene TRBJ1-2, with D uncertain. Material: blood, obtained from a patient whose treatment included radiotherapy and nephrectomy. This TCR derives from a woman aged 45-65 years with renal cell carcinoma. The CDR3 spells CASSERTEYGYTF. The DNA for the CDR3 is TGTGCCAGCAGTGAGCGGACGGAATATGGCTACACCTTC.